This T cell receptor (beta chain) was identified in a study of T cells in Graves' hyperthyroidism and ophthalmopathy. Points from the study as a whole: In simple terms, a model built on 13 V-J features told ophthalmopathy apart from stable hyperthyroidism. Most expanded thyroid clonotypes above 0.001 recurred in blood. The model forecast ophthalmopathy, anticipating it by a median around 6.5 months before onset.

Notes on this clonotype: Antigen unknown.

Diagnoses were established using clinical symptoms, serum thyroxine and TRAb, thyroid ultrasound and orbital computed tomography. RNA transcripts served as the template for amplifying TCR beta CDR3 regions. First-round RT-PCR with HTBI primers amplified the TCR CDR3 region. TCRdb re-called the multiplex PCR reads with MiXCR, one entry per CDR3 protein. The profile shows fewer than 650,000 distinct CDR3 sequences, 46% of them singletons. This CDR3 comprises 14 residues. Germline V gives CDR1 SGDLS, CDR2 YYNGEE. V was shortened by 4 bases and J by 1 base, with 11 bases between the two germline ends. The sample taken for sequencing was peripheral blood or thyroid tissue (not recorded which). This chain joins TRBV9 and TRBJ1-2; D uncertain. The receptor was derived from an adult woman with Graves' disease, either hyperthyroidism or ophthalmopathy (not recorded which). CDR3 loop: CASSQAVLNYGYTF. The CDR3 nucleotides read TGTGCCAGCAGCCAAGCCGTACTTAACTATGGCTACACCTTC.